The 20 T cell receptor beta chains in this list originate from one sample, sequenced in a study of cytomegalovirus exposure and HLA in healthy donors. The primer mix had 60 Vbeta and 13 Jbeta primers. The table came from immunoSEQ multiplex PCR; TCRdb's copy has only in-frame clones and leaves some out. The data hold about 270,000 clones, with roughly two thirds observed a single time. The specimen sequenced was PBMCs. Source of these receptors: a female donor in good health and CMV-seronegative.

The chain carries TRBV4-1 and TRBJ1-6, with 10 bases matching TRBD1. CDR1 and CDR2 (germline): MGHRA, YSYEKL. V dropped 1 base and J dropped 1; count of bases not matched to a gene: 10. This CDR3 region has 20 residues. CDR3 protein: CASSQAAGQGRWSYNSPLHF. CDR3 DNA sequence: TGCGCCAGCAGCCAAGCTGCGGGACAGGGGAGGTGGTCCTATAATTCACCCCTCCACTTT.

J is TRBJ2-1 and V is TRBV18; TRBD2 aligns across 11 bases. Germline CDR1 KGHSH, CDR2 LQKENI. Trimming took 3 bases from V and 2 from J; bases not matched to a gene: 6. This CDR3 is 17 amino acids long. The DNA of the CDR3 is TGTGCCAGCTCACCGCCGGGACTAGCGGTAGCCTACAATGAGCAGTTCTTC. This translates into CASSPPGLAVAYNEQFF.

This clone has a handful of counts. The chain employs TRBV10-2 and TRBJ1-2, with D unclear. This CDR3 comprises 16 residues. V lost 9 bases and J 4 bases, leaving 24 bases between the germline ends. Germline assignment: CDR1 WSHSY and CDR2 SAAADI. The CDR3 DNA reads TGCGCCAGTTACCCCCTCTTCCAGGCGAGTTTCTATGGCTACACCTTC. This codes for CASYPLFQASFYGYTF.

This chain connects TRBV11-3 to TRBJ2-1; TRBD2 matches 12 bases. V shed 4 bases and J 3 bases; nucleotides not matched to a gene: 7. The CDR3 is made up of 17 amino acids. CDR1 and CDR2 from the germline V gene are SGHNT and YENEEA. The CDR3 reads CASSSASGRVSYNEQFF. The CDR3 DNA reads TGTGCCAGCAGCTCCGCTAGCGGGAGGGTAAGCTACAATGAGCAGTTCTTC.

V usage is TRBV15 and J usage is TRBJ2-7; 7 positions agree with TRBD1. The germline CDR1 and CDR2 sequences are LNHNV and YYDKDF (reference sequence). The J segment lost 4 bases and the V segment lost 1 base, leaving 4 bases of the junction unmatched. The CDR3 covers 14 residues. DNA for the CDR3: TGTGCCACCAGCAGAGGACAGGGTCGGTACGAGCAGTACTTC. Protein product: CATSRGQGRYEQYF. Drawing the rest from reference TRBV15 and TRBJ2-7, the complete variable domain is DAMVIQNPRYQVTQFGKPVTLSCSQTLNHNVMYWYQQKSSQAPKLLFHYYDKDFNNEADTPDNFQSRRPNTSFCFLDIRSPGLGDTAMYLCATSRGQGRYEQYFGPGTRLTVT.

The rearrangement joins TRBV5-6 to TRBJ2-7; TRBD2 aligns across 9 bases. The CDR3 loop spans 17 amino acids. J lost 5 bases, V lost 4 bases, and 16 bases had no gene match. The germline V gene encodes CDR1 SGHDT and CDR2 YYEEEE. CDR3 residues: CASSLGSGRFMFNEQYF. DNA for the CDR3: TGTGCCAGCAGCCTGGGAAGCGGGAGGTTTATGTTTAACGAGCAGTACTTC.

The rearrangement uses TRBV15 and TRBJ1-1; TRBD1 aligns across 9 bases. V shed 0 bases, J shed 11 bases, and the junction held 4 bases outside the gene matches. Germline V CDR1 and CDR2: LNHNV, YYDKDF (reference sequence). The CDR3 has 13 amino acids. This chain's CDR3 is CATSRDLTGGAFF. The CDR3 coding sequence is TGTGCCACCAGCAGAGATCTGACAGGGGGGGCTTTCTTT. Supplemented by reference TRBV15 and TRBJ1-1, the full variable domain reads DAMVIQNPRYQVTQFGKPVTLSCSQTLNHNVMYWYQQKSSQAPKLLFHYYDKDFNNEADTPDNFQSRRPNTSFCFLDIRSPGLGDTAMYLCATSRDLTGGAFFGQGTRLTVV.

The chain is built from TRBV9 and TRBJ2-1, with TRBD2 matching over 9 bases. Trimming removed 4 bases from V and 1 base from J; junction bases left unmatched: 3. CDR1 is SGDLS, CDR2 YYNGEE, per germline. CDR3 length equals 15 residues. CDR3 sequence (DNA): TGTGCCAGCAGCACCCTAGCGGGATCCTACAATGAGCAGTTCTTC. Its protein product is CASSTLAGSYNEQFF.

This clone was seen more than once but under ten times. As DNA, the CDR3 is TGTGCCAGCAGCTTAGGAGAGACGGGAGTACGATCCACAGATACGCAGTATTTT. It codes for CASSLGETGVRSTDTQYF. The chain joins TRBV11-3 to TRBJ2-3, with a weak D call TRBD2 (6 bases). This CDR3 has 18 residues. Deletions cut 1 base from V and 2 bases from J, with 19 bases between. Germline V CDR1 and CDR2: SGHNT, YENEEA.

This chain connects TRBV7-9 to TRBJ2-7; a weak D match, TRBD1 (6 bases). CDR3 size: 15 residues. CDR1 is SEHNR, CDR2 FQNEAQ, per germline (reference sequence). The V gene lost 5 bases and the J gene lost 0 bases, with 14 bases spanning the gap. The CDR3 spells CASSPFQGPSYEQYF. DNA for the CDR3: TGTGCCAGCAGCCCCTTCCAGGGGCCCTCCTACGAGCAGTACTTC.

This chain uses TRBV14 with TRBJ1-1; 7 bases line up with TRBD1. V lost 4 bases and J lost 1; bases outside the gene matches: 9. Germline CDR1 is SGHDN and CDR2 is FVKESK. This CDR3 region has 16 residues. CDR3 protein: CASSRPGTVSNTEAFF. The CDR3 bases are TGTGCCAGCAGCCGTCCCGGGACAGTGTCGAACACTGAAGCTTTCTTT.

This clone has a handful of counts. The chain links TRBV30 to TRBJ2-1, with 7 positions matching TRBD2. There are 14 residues in the CDR3. Germline-derived CDR1 and CDR2 are GTSNPN and SVGIG (reference sequence). The J segment lost 10 bases and the V segment lost 0 bases, leaving 9 bases of the junction unmatched. The CDR3 region has the DNA TGTGCCTGGAGTGTATCCGGGAGGCAGGGCGAGCAGTTCTTC. Residues: CAWSVSGRQGEQFF. The whole variable domain, filled in from reference TRBV30 and TRBJ2-1, reads SQTIHQWPATLVQPVGSPLSLECTVEGTSNPNLYWYRQAAGRGLQLLFYSVGIGQISSEVPQNLSASRPQDRQFILSSKKLLLSDSGFYLCAWSVSGRQGEQFFGPGTRLTVL.

This clone occurred a few times. The CDR3 is CASSFTGQGNSPLHF. The CDR3 nucleotides read TGTGCCAGCAGCTTCACTGGACAGGGTAATTCACCCCTCCACTTT. The rearrangement links TRBV7-9 to TRBJ1-6; TRBD1 agrees at 8 bases. The CDR3 consists of 15 residues. Germline V CDR1 and CDR2: SEHNR, FQNEAQ (reference sequence). J gave up 6 bases and V 3 bases, and 4 bases lay outside the gene matches.

The chain carries TRBV7-6 and TRBJ2-2; 12 bases agree with TRBD2. J lost 3 bases, V lost 2 bases, and 7 bases had no gene match. CDR1 is SGHVS and CDR2 is FNYEAQ in the germline V gene. This CDR3 has 18 residues. The CDR3: CASSLSSGRALDTGELFF. The CDR3 region has the DNA TGTGCCAGCAGCTTATCTAGCGGGAGGGCCCTCGACACCGGGGAGCTGTTTTTT.

This chain links TRBV10-3 with TRBJ1-5; the D gene is possibly TRBD1 (5 bases). CDR3 length equals 15 residues. The V end was cut by 1 base, the J end by 6 bases, with 13 bases between. CDR1 is ENHRY and CDR2 is SYGVKD in the germline V gene. The CDR3 reads CAISEFAGEGQPQHF. The CDR3 DNA follows: TGTGCCATCAGTGAGTTTGCGGGGGAGGGTCAGCCCCAGCATTTT.

The J gene is TRBJ2-7, the V gene TRBV29-1; TRBD1 is a possible D gene (6 bases). The germline V gene has CDR1 SQVTM and CDR2 ANQGSEA. Deletions cut 3 bases from V and 0 bases from J, with 9 bases between. This CDR3 comprises 13 residues. The CDR3 DNA reads as TGCAGCGTTGATACAGGGACCTCCTACGAGCAGTACTTC. Amino acids: CSVDTGTSYEQYF.

This chain links TRBV16 with TRBJ2-2, with D possibly TRBD1 on 6 matching bases. This CDR3 spans 15 amino acids. The germline gives CDR1 KGHSY, CDR2 FQNENV. V lost 4 bases and J 2 bases, leaving 11 bases between the germline ends. CDR3 amino acids: CASSPRQANTGELFF. CDR3 DNA: TGTGCCAGCAGCCCTCGACAGGCCAACACCGGGGAGCTGTTTTTT. The variable domain in full, completed from reference TRBV16 and TRBJ2-2, reads GEEVAQTPKHLVRGEGQKAKLYCAPIKGHSYVFWYQQVLKNEFKFLISFQNENVFDETGMPKERFSAKCLPNSPCSLEIQATKLEDSAVYFCASSPRQANTGELFFGEGSRLTVL.

V gene TRBV2 combines with J gene TRBJ1-1; tentatively, D is TRBD1 (5 bases). CDR1 is SNHLY, CDR2 FYNNEI, per germline. The CDR3 spans 14 residues. The ends were cut back, 3 bases at V and 0 bases at J, with 8 bases in the middle. This chain's CDR3 is CASSDGHMNTEAFF. CDR3 DNA: TGTGCCAGCAGTGATGGACACATGAACACTGAAGCTTTCTTT.

The count of this clone is one. The chain links TRBV5-1 to TRBJ2-4, with 8 nucleotides matching TRBD2. Trimming removed 1 base from V and 3 bases from J; junction bases left unmatched: 6. Germline values: CDR1 SGHRS, CDR2 YFSETQ. The CDR3 spans 16 residues. Here the CDR3 DNA reads TGCGCCAGCAGCTTGCTTAGCGGGACTCTCAAAAACATTCAGTACTTC. Translating it yields CASSLLSGTLKNIQYF.

J is TRBJ1-2 and V is TRBV19; 7 nucleotides agree with TRBD1. J gave up 4 bases and V 11 bases, and 4 bases lay outside the gene matches. Per the germline V gene, CDR1 is LNHDA and CDR2 is SQIVND (reference sequence). The CDR3 has 11 amino acids. Here the CDR3 reads CAGRQGYGYTF. DNA for the CDR3: TGTGCCGGGCGACAGGGCTATGGCTACACCTTC.